The 24 T cell receptor beta chains below were found in one sample sequenced in a study of neoadjuvant nivolumab and ipilimumab in lung cancer. Measured with immunoSEQ multiplex PCR; TCRdb has only the in-frame clones, and not every one. The top ten hold less than 9% of the sample, which has fewer than 20,000 clones, under 80% seen once. The starting material was tumor tissue, obtained after neoadjuvant nivolumab, alone or with ipilimumab, at or shortly before surgery. The receptor set was obtained from an adult with non-small cell lung cancer.

This clone was detected a few times. This chain uses TRBV18 with TRBJ2-5; tentative D call: TRBD1 (6 bases). The CDR3 is 18 amino acids. Germline V gene data show CDR1 as KGHSH and CDR2 as LQKENI. V dropped 2 bases and J dropped 1 base, with 20 bases sitting between them. CDR3 DNA: TGTGCCAGCTCACCAGACCCCACAGGGTGGGGGATCCAAGAGACCCAGTACTTC. As protein: CASSPDPTGWGIQETQYF.

This clone was recorded once. The chain is built from TRBV27 and TRBJ2-1, with TRBD2 matching over 7 bases. The germline gives CDR1 MNHEY, CDR2 SMNVEV (reference sequence). V dropped 2 bases and J dropped 0; count of bases not matched to a gene: 7. This CDR3 has 17 amino acids. CDR3 nucleotides: TGTGCCAGCAGTTTAGACCTAGCGGCTAGCTCCTACAATGAGCAGTTCTTC. Protein sequence: CASSLDLAASSYNEQFF.

The V and J genes are TRBV6-1 and TRBJ2-3, with D perhaps TRBD2 (5 bases). This CDR3 comprises 14 residues. From germline, CDR1 is MNHNS and CDR2 SASEGT. V lost 2 bases and J lost 0, with 6 bases in between. The CDR3 DNA follows: TGTGCCAGCAGTGAATCGGGGAGCACAGATACGCAGTATTTT. This gives the protein CASSESGSTDTQYF.

The CDR3 region is CASSIDRNTEAFF. The CDR3 DNA follows: TGTGCCAGTAGTATCGACAGAAACACTGAAGCTTTCTTT. The J gene is TRBJ1-1, the V gene TRBV19, with a weak D call TRBD1 (5 bases). V was trimmed by 3 bases and J by 2 bases, leaving 7 bases between them. The CDR3 contains 13 residues. CDR1 and CDR2 (germline): LNHDA, SQIVND (reference sequence).

This clone is a singleton in its sample. In DNA form, the CDR3 reads TGTGCCAGCAGTGCTCAGGGTTCCCACACCGGGGAGCTGTTTTTT. Translation: CASSAQGSHTGELFF. J is TRBJ2-2 and V is TRBV2; D may be TRBD1 (5 bases). The CDR3 runs to 15 residues. Trimming took off 4 bases at V and 3 bases at J, with 12 bases between the two ends. CDR1 and CDR2 from the germline V gene are SNHLY and FYNNEI.

J is TRBJ1-5 and V is TRBV27; 9 bases are shared with TRBD1. Germline values: CDR1 MNHEY, CDR2 SMNVEV (reference sequence). V was clipped by 4 bases and J by 5 bases; unmatched bases: 3. This CDR3 comprises 14 residues. This chain's CDR3 is CASSSTGGYQPQHF. CDR3 nucleotides: TGTGCCAGCAGTTCGACAGGGGGTTATCAGCCCCAGCATTTT.

The V and J genes are TRBV5-1 and TRBJ2-5; no clear D gene. Germline V gene data show CDR1 as SGHRS and CDR2 as YFSETQ. The CDR3 loop spans 15 amino acids. V gave up 4 bases and J gave up 0 bases, with 13 bases separating them. The CDR3 loop is CASSPGSAYQETQYF. The CDR3 DNA sequence: TGCGCCAGCAGCCCCGGGTCGGCCTACCAAGAGACCCAGTACTTC.

A few counts support this clone. The chain combines TRBV4-1 with TRBJ1-1; D may be TRBD1 (5 bases). CDR1 is MGHRA and CDR2 is YSYEKL in the germline V gene. The CDR3 loop spans 15 amino acids. Trimming stripped 4 bases from V and 7 bases from J, with 19 bases between. The CDR3 DNA is TGCGCCAGCAGCCCGCAGCAGATGACAGTGAATGAAGCTTTCTTT. Translation: CASSPQQMTVNEAFF.

The genes are TRBV27 and TRBJ2-1; D ambiguous. Germline CDR1 MNHEY, CDR2 SMNVEV (reference sequence). The CDR3 runs to 13 residues. Trimming took off 5 bases at V and 9 bases at J, with 14 bases between the two ends. The CDR3 protein is CASSLQLWGEQFF. The CDR3 DNA follows: TGTGCCAGCAGTCTGCAGCTATGGGGTGAGCAGTTCTTC.

DNA of the CDR3: TGTGCCAGCAGTTACTCGAGGCAGCGGAGCACTGAAGCTTTCTTT. Protein: CASSYSRQRSTEAFF. This rearrangement joins TRBV6-5 to TRBJ1-1, with no clear D. The V gene lost 0 bases and the J gene lost 4 bases, with 12 bases spanning the gap. In germline, CDR1 is MNHEY, CDR2 SVGAGI. The CDR3 spans 15 residues.

The rearrangement uses TRBV4-2 and TRBJ2-7; tentatively, D is TRBD2 (5 bases). The V end was cut by 1 base, the J end by 0 bases, with 10 bases between. The CDR3 totals 15 residues. Germline assignment: CDR1 LGHNA and CDR2 YNFKEQ. The CDR3 DNA is TGTGCCAGCAGCCAAGGGGCGGGTAGCTCCTACGAGCAGTACTTC. Residues: CASSQGAGSSYEQYF.

V gene TRBV9 combines with J gene TRBJ2-3; perhaps TRBD2 as D (5 bases). V gave up 0 bases and J gave up 6 bases, with 11 bases separating them. CDR1 and CDR2 (germline): SGDLS, YYNGEE. This CDR3 comprises 14 residues. The CDR3 DNA is TGTGCCAGCAGCGTAGGCGGAGGTGGGGATACGCAGTATTTT. It codes for CASSVGGGGDTQYF.

This chain uses TRBV29-1 with TRBJ2-7; tentatively, D is TRBD1 or TRBD2 (5 bases each). Germline values: CDR1 SQVTM, CDR2 ANQGSEA. CDR3 length: 11 residues. V was shortened by 3 bases and J by 6 bases, with 9 bases between the two germline ends. The DNA of the CDR3 is TGCAGCGTTGACCTAGGGACCGAGCAGTACTTC. This encodes CSVDLGTEQYF.

The table lists this clone with a few counts. The rearrangement links TRBV6-1 to TRBJ1-1, with a tentative D call TRBD1 (5 bases). Germline CDR1 reads MNHNS; CDR2 reads SASEGT. There are 13 residues in the CDR3. Trimming stripped 7 bases from V and 1 base from J, with 10 bases between. The CDR3 sequence is CASIGTGNTEAFF. The CDR3 bases are TGTGCCAGCATCGGGACCGGGAACACTGAAGCTTTCTTT.

This sequence joins TRBV7-8 and TRBJ1-1; D gene uncertain. Trimming removed 1 base from V and 4 bases from J, with 4 bases in between. CDR3 size: 12 residues. Germline assignment: CDR1 SGHVS and CDR2 FQNEAQ. CDR3 in DNA: TGTGCCAGCAGCTTAGTTGCCACTGAAGCTTTCTTT. Protein product: CASSLVATEAFF. Variable domain in full (rest from reference TRBV7-8 and TRBJ1-1): GAGVSQSPRYKVAKRGQDVALRCDPISGHVSLFWYQQALGQGPEFLTYFQNEAQLDKSGLPSDRFFAERPEGSVSTLKIQRTQQEDSAVYLCASSLVATEAFFGQGTRLTVV.

V is TRBV5-1 and J is TRBJ2-3; 12 nucleotides line up with TRBD2. V lost 0 bases and J lost 3; bases outside the gene matches: 2. CDR3 size: 16 residues. Per germline, CDR1 SGHRS and CDR2 YFSETQ. CDR3 DNA: TGCGCCAGCAGCTTGGACCTAGCGGGAGGGACAGATACGCAGTATTTT. Its protein is CASSLDLAGGTDTQYF.

This chain uses TRBV6-5 with TRBJ2-7; D call uncertain. In germline, CDR1 is MNHEY, CDR2 SVGAGI. Trimming left V 0 bases short and J 4 bases short, with 7 bases between. CDR3 length: 13 amino acids. CDR3 amino acids: CASSYSSWYEQYF. Written as DNA, the CDR3 is TGTGCCAGCAGTTACTCTAGTTGGTACGAGCAGTACTTC.

The chain employs TRBV7-2 and TRBJ2-1; D is uncertain. The CDR3 totals 14 residues. CDR1 SGHTA and CDR2 FQGNSA come from the germline V gene. The V end lost 7 bases, the J end lost 0 bases, and 10 bases lay between the germline ends. The CDR3 bases are TGTGCCAGCACCCTTGAGTTCTCCTACAATGAGCAGTTCTTC. Translation gives CASTLEFSYNEQFF. Full variable domain (rest looked up from reference TRBV7-2 and TRBJ2-1): GAGVSQSPSNKVTEKGKDVELRCDPISGHTALYWYRQSLGQGLEFLIYFQGNSAPDKSGLPSDRFSAERTGGSVSTLTIQRTQQEDSAVYLCASTLEFSYNEQFFGPGTRLTVL.

The chain has TRBV11-3 and TRBJ2-2, with D unresolved. This CDR3 is 14 amino acids long. Trimming stripped 5 bases from V and 1 base from J, with 8 bases between. Germline V gene sequence: CDR1 SGHNT, CDR2 YENEEA. CDR3: CASSQSRNTGELFF. Written as DNA, the CDR3 is TGTGCCAGCAGCCAATCCAGGAACACCGGGGAGCTGTTTTTT.

The chain has TRBV9 and TRBJ2-5; tentatively, D is TRBD2 (5 bases). The CDR3 has 15 residues. The V end lost 1 base, the J end lost 7 bases, and 17 bases lay between the germline ends. CDR1 and CDR2 (germline): SGDLS, YYNGEE. The DNA of the CDR3 is TGTGCCAGCAGCGTAAGTGATTACCCCGCGGGGACCCAGTACTTC. Translated, it gives CASSVSDYPAGTQYF.

In DNA, the CDR3 is TGTGCCAGCAGTGAATACCCGGACAGAAACACCATATATTTT. Amino acids: CASSEYPDRNTIYF. The V call is TRBV25-1, the J call TRBJ1-3; the D gene is possibly TRBD1 (5 bases). Deletions cut 0 bases from V and 5 bases from J, with 8 bases between. This CDR3 region has 14 residues. The germline V gene encodes CDR1 MGHDK and CDR2 SYGVNS.

The rearrangement links TRBV18 to TRBJ1-2; 9 bases agree with TRBD1. Germline V gene sequence: CDR1 KGHSH, CDR2 LQKENI. J gave up 3 bases and V 2 bases, and 7 bases lay outside the gene matches. The CDR3 runs to 16 residues. CDR3 region: CASSPSRTGVDYGYTF. The CDR3 bases are TGTGCCAGCTCACCATCTCGGACAGGGGTGGACTATGGCTACACCTTC.

V is TRBV6-1 and J is TRBJ2-1; possible D gene TRBD2, 6 bases. The CDR3 is 17 residues long. Germline V gene data show CDR1 as MNHNS and CDR2 as SASEGT. V was shortened by 1 base and J by 3 bases, with 16 bases between the two germline ends. In DNA form, the CDR3 reads TGTGCCAGCAGTGAAGATGTGGGGGGTGGAATCTACAATGAGCAGTTCTTC. This sequence encodes CASSEDVGGGIYNEQFF.

The V and J genes are TRBV7-9 and TRBJ2-2; 9 nucleotides agree with TRBD1. From germline, CDR1 is SEHNR and CDR2 FQNEAQ (reference sequence). The CDR3 totals 16 residues. The V segment lost 4 bases and the J segment 5 bases; nucleotides outside the gene matches: 8. The chain's CDR3 is CASSSGQGFWTGELFF. CDR3 nucleotides: TGTGCCAGCAGCTCGGGACAGGGCTTTTGGACCGGGGAGCTGTTTTTT.